The clone carrying this T cell receptor beta chain was detected only a few times. The antigen is unknown. The sample belongs to a study of T cells after yellow fever vaccination. It was through 5'RACE template switching that TCR cDNA was made, with a universal primer site and UMIs added. TCRdb re-called the 5' RACE reads through MiXCR, storing one row per CDR3 protein. The data show about 430,000 distinct CDR3 sequences, over 15% seen once. This CDR3 is built from 12 residues. Per the germline V gene, CDR1 is SGHAT and CDR2 is FQNNGV. V gave up 5 bases and J gave up 4 bases, with 9 bases separating them. Study-wide results and caveats: Contamination of FACS-sorted repertoires by abundant clonotypes from the bulk population could occur.

The sample here was PBMCs, taken before the yellow fever booster vaccination. This TCR derives from a man younger than 35 who received the YFV17D yellow fever vaccine. This sequence joins TRBV11-2 and TRBJ2-7; D not resolved. The CDR3 DNA reads as TGTGCCAGCAGCCCGGCACGATACGAGCAGTACTTC. Its protein product is CASSPARYEQYF.